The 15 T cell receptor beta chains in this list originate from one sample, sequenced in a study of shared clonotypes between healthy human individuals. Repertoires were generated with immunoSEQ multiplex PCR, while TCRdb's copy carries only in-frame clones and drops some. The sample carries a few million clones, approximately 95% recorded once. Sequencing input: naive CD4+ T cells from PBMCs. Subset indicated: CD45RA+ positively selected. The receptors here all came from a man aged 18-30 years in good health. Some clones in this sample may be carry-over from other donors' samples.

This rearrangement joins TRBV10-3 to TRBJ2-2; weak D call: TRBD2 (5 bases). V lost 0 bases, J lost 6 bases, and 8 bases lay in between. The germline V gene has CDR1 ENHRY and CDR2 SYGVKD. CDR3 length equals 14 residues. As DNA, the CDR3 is TGTGCCATCAGTGAGTCAACTAGATCCGGGGAGCTGTTTTTT. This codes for CAISESTRSGELFF.

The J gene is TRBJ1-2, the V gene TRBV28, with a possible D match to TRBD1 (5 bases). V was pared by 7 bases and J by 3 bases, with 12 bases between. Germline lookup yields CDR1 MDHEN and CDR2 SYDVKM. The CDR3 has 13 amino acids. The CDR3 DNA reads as TGTGCCAGCACGAAGGGGAGAGACTATGGCTACACCTTC. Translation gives CASTKGRDYGYTF.

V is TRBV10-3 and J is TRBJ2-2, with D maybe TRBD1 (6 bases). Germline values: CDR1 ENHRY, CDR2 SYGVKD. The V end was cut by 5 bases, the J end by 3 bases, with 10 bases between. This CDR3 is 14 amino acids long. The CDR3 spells CAISTGLDTGELFF. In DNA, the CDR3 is TGTGCCATCAGTACAGGGTTGGACACCGGGGAGCTGTTTTTT.

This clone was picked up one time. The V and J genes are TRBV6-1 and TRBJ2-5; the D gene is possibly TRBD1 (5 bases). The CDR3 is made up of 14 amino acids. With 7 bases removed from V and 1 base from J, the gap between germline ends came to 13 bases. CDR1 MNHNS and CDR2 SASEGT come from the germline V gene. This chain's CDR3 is CASTTYRTQETQYF. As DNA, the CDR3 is TGTGCCAGCACCACCTACAGGACCCAAGAGACCCAGTACTTC.

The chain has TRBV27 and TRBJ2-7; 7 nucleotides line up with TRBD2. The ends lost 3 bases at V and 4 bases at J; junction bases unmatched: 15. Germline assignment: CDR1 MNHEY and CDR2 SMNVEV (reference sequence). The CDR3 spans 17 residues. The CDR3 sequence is CASSFGLGGSKKYEQYF. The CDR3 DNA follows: TGTGCCAGCAGTTTTGGGCTAGGCGGGAGTAAAAAATACGAGCAGTACTTC.

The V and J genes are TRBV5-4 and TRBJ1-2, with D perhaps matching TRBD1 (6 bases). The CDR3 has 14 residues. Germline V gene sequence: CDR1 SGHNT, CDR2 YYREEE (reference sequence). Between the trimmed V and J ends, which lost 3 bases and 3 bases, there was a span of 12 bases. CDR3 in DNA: TGTGCCAGCAGCTATAGCAGGGGTTACTATGGCTACACCTTC. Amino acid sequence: CASSYSRGYYGYTF.

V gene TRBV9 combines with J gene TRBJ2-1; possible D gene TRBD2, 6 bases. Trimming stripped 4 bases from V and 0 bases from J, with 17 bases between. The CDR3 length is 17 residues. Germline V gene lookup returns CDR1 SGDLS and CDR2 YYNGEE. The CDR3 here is CASSPGGLANSYNEQFF. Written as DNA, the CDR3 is TGTGCCAGCAGCCCAGGCGGCCTAGCGAACTCCTACAATGAGCAGTTCTTC.

CDR3 DNA: TGCAGCGTGTCTCAGGGACCGAATACGCAGTATTTT. This gives the protein CSVSQGPNTQYF. This chain joins TRBV29-1 and TRBJ2-3; D possibly matches TRBD1 or TRBD2 (5 bases each). V was shortened by 6 bases and J by 7 bases, with 14 bases between the two germline ends. Germline V gene sequence: CDR1 SQVTM, CDR2 ANQGSEA. The CDR3 spans 12 residues.

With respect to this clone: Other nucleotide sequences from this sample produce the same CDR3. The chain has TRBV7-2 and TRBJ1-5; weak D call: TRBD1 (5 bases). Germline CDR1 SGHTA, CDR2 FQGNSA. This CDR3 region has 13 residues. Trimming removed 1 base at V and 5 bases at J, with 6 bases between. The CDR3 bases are TGTGCCAGCAGCTTAGGGGGCGATCAGCCCCAGCATTTT. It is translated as CASSLGGDQPQHF.

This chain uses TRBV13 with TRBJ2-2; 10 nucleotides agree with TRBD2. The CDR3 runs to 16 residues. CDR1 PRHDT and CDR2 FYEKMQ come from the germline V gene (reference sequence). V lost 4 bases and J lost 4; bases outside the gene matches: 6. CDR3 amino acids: CASSSKAGGGTGELFF. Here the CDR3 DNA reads TGTGCCAGCAGCTCTAAAGCGGGAGGGGGCACCGGGGAGCTGTTTTTT. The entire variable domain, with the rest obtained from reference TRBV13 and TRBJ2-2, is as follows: AAGVIQSPRHLIKEKRETATLKCYPIPRHDTVYWYQQGPGQDPQFLISFYEKMQSDKGSIPDRFSAQQFSDYHSELNMSSLELGDSALYFCASSSKAGGGTGELFFGEGSRLTVL.

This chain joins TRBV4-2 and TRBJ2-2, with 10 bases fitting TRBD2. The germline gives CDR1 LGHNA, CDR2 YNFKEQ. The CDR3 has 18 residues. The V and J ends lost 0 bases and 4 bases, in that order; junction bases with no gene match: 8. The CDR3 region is CASSQETLAGVGTGELFF. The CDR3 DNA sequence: TGTGCCAGCAGCCAAGAAACCCTAGCGGGAGTGGGCACCGGGGAGCTGTTTTTT.

CDR3 DNA: TGCGCCAGCAGCCAACAGCTCACAAGGGTAGGTTCCTACAATGAGCAGTTCTTC. Amino acid sequence: CASSQQLTRVGSYNEQFF. The chain is built from TRBV4-1 and TRBJ2-1; D not resolved. Trimming removed 2 bases at V and 1 base at J, with 18 bases between. The CDR3 runs 18 residues. CDR1 and CDR2 (germline): MGHRA, YSYEKL.

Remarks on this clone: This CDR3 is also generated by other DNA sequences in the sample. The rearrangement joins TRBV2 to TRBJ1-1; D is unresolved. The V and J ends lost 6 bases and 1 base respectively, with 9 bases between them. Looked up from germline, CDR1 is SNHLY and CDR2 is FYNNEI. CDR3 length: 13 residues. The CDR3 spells CASSRDGNTEAFF. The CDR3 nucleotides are TGTGCCAGCAGCCGCGACGGGAACACTGAAGCTTTCTTT. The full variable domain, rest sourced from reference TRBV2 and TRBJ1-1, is EPEVTQTPSHQVTQMGQEVILRCVPISNHLYFYWYRQILGQKVEFLVSFYNNEISEKSEIFDDQFSVERPDGSNFTLKIRSTKLEDSAMYFCASSRDGNTEAFFGQGTRLTVV.

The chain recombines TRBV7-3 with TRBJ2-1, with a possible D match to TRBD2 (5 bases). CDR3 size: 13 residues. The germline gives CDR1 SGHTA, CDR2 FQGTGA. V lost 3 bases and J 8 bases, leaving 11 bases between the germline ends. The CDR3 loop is CASSFRGPDEQFF. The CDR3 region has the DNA TGTGCCAGCAGCTTTAGAGGGCCCGATGAGCAGTTCTTC.

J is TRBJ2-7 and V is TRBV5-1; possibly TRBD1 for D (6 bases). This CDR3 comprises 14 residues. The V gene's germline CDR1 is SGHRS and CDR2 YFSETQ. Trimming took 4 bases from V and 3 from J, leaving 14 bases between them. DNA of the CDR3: TGCGCCAGCAGCATTACCGGGACACACTACGAGCAGTACTTC. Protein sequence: CASSITGTHYEQYF.